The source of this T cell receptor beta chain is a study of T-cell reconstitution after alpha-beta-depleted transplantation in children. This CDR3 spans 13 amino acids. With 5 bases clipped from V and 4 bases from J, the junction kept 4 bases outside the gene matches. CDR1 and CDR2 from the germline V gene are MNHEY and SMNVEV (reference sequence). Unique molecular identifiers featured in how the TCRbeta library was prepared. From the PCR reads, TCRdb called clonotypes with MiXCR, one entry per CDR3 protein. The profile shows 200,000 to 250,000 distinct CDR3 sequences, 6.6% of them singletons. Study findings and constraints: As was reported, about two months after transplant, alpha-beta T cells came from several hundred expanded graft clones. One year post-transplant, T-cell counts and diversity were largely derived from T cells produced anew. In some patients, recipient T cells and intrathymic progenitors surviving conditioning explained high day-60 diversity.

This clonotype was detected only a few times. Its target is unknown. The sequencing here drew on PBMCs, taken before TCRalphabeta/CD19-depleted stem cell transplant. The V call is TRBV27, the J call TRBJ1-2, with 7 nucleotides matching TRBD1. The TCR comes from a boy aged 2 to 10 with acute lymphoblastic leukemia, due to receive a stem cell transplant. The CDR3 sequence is CASSPDRFYGYTF. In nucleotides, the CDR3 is TGTGCCAGCAGTCCGGACAGGTTCTATGGCTACACCTTC.